The rows below give T cell receptor beta chains drawn from one sample of a study of graft-versus-host responses after intestinal transplantation. Produced via immunoSEQ multiplex PCR; TCRdb's table is partial and in-frame only. The table has tens of thousands of clones, roughly 94% seen once; the top ten hold roughly 0.53%. Their target antigens are unknown. The source was unstimulated CD8+ T cells sorted from spleen or lymph node cells, collected before intestinal transplant. Source of these receptors: a human donor who received an intestinal transplant. Each CDR3 is given with its conserved first and last residue. The D gene is left open where the match is weak. Clone size is given for some rows only: seen once, a few or many times, or a class if the clone is expanded.

CASRPGQYYEQYF | TGTGCCAGCAGGCCCGGACAGTACTACGAGCAGTACTTC | . | TRBJ2-7 | TRBV27 | .
CASSPKLGEQYF | TGTGCCAGCAGCCCTAAATTGGGGGAGCAGTACTTC | . | TRBJ2-5 | TRBV7-6 | .
CASSPWTSGYEQYF | TGCGCCAGCAGCCCCTGGACTAGCGGCTACGAGCAGTACTTC | . | TRBJ2-7 | TRBV4-1 | TRBD2
CASSFHYTQYF | TGCGCCAGCAGCTTTCATTATACGCAGTATTTT | . | TRBJ2-3 | TRBV5-1 | .
CASSVGGKWSYGYTF | TGTGCCAGCAGCGTAGGGGGGAAATGGTCGTATGGCTACACCTTC | . | TRBJ1-2 | TRBV9 | .
CAWSASPGEQYF | TGTGCCTGGAGTGCCTCCCCTGGGGAGCAGTACTTC | . | TRBJ2-7 | TRBV30 | .
CASSTNRVGSGGYTF | TGTGCCAGTAGTACCAACAGGGTCGGATCAGGTGGCTACACCTTC | . | TRBJ1-2 | TRBV19 | .
CASSVGPGVTSYGYTF | TGTGCCAGCAGCGTAGGTCCCGGAGTGACTTCCTATGGCTACACCTTC | . | TRBJ1-2 | TRBV9 | .
CASSSKADSYEQYF | TGTGCCAGCAGTTCAAAGGCGGACTCCTACGAGCAGTACTTC | . | TRBJ2-7 | TRBV27 | .
CASSLFRQHTDTQYF | TGTGCCAGCAGTTTATTTCGGCAGCACACAGATACGCAGTATTTT | once | TRBJ2-3 | TRBV28 | .
CASSYPSCSRKTYGYTF | TGTGCCAGCAGTTATCCTTCATGCTCTAGAAAGACCTATGGCTACACCTTC | . | TRBJ1-2 | TRBV6-8 | .
CASRGLSYNEQFF | TGTGCCAGCAGGGGCTTATCCTACAATGAGCAGTTCTTC | . | TRBJ2-1 | TRBV5-8 | .
CAISEGGLAGLYEQYF | TGTGCCATCAGTGAGGGGGGACTAGCTGGTCTCTATGAGCAGTACTTC | . | TRBJ2-7 | TRBV10-3 | TRBD2
CASSPPGGAYEQYF | TGTGCCAGCAGCCCCCCGGGGGGAGCCTACGAGCAGTACTTC | . | TRBJ2-7 | TRBV7-6 | TRBD2
CATSGSFIDEQFF | TGTGCCACCAGCGGGTCCTTTATCGATGAGCAGTTCTTC | once | TRBJ2-1 | TRBV15 | .
CASSDWGGGTDTQYF | TGTGCCAGCAGTGATTGGGGCGGCGGCACAGATACGCAGTATTTT | once | TRBJ2-3 | TRBV6-1 | .
CAWSLAGTGELFF | TGTGCCTGGAGTTTGGCGGGAACCGGGGAGCTGTTTTTT | . | TRBJ2-2 | TRBV30 | .
CASSSTGGAYNEQFF | TGTGCCAGCAGCTCCACAGGGGGCGCGTACAATGAGCAGTTCTTC | . | TRBJ2-1 | TRBV7-3 | TRBD1
CASSYGGPTEAFF | TGTGCCAGCAGTTACGGGGGGCCCACTGAAGCTTTCTTT | . | TRBJ1-1 | TRBV28 | .
CASSPPGELFF | TGTGCCAGCAGTCCCCCCGGGGAGCTGTTTTTT | . | TRBJ2-2 | TRBV7-8 | .
CASSFLRSDEQFF | TGTGCCAGCAGTTTTCTTCGTTCGGATGAGCAGTTCTTC | . | TRBJ2-1 | TRBV27 | .
CASSKDKEQFF | TGTGCCAGCAGCAAAGATAAAGAGCAGTTCTTC | . | TRBJ2-1 | TRBV21-1 | .
CASSQAQGPEQYF | TGCGCCAGCAGCCAGGCCCAGGGACCCGAGCAGTACTTC | once | TRBJ2-7 | TRBV4-1 | .
CASARRGLAEGPARDEQFF | TGTGCCAGCGCCCGGAGGGGACTAGCGGAAGGGCCCGCGCGGGATGAGCAGTTCTTC | . | TRBJ2-1 | TRBV19 | TRBD2
CASDRPDEQFF | TGTGCCAGCGACCGACCGGATGAGCAGTTCTTC | . | TRBJ2-1 | TRBV6-6 | .
CASSFGDSYEQYF | TGTGCCAGCAGCTTTGGGGACTCCTACGAGCAGTACTTC | . | TRBJ2-7 | TRBV5-4 | .
CASSPSSGRGTGELFF | TGTGCCAGCAGTCCATCTAGCGGGAGGGGCACCGGGGAGCTGTTTTTT | . | TRBJ2-2 | TRBV28 | TRBD2
CASSQGLHNEQFF | TGTGCCAGTAGTCAGGGGCTACACAATGAGCAGTTCTTC | . | TRBJ2-1 | TRBV19 | .
CASSIYRTENEKLLF | TGTGCCAGTAGTATATATAGGACAGAGAATGAAAAACTGCTTTTT | . | TRBJ1-4 | TRBV19 | .
CSVEGGVSTSGSFTDTQYF | TGCAGCGTTGAGGGGGGAGTGTCGACTAGCGGGAGTTTCACAGATACGCAGTATTTT | . | TRBJ2-3 | TRBV29-1 | TRBD2
CASDASSYNEQFF | TGTGCCAGCGACGCTTCCTCCTACAATGAGCAGTTCTTC | . | TRBJ2-1 | TRBV7-9 | .
CASSLQRGTEAFF | TGTGCCAGCAGCTTACAACGGGGCACTGAAGCTTTCTTT | . | TRBJ1-1 | TRBV11-2 | .
CASSYIDSGTGEQYF | TGTGCCAGCAGTTACATTGATAGCGGGACAGGCGAGCAGTACTTC | . | TRBJ2-7 | TRBV6-5 | .
CASSIDLGLANEQFF | TGTGCCAGTAGTATAGATCTAGGACTAGCGAATGAGCAGTTCTTC | . | TRBJ2-1 | TRBV19 | TRBD2
CASSPDIFEAFF | TGTGCCAGCAGCCCTGACATCTTTGAAGCTTTCTTT | . | TRBJ1-1 | TRBV7-9 | .
CATSRTPTATQEAFF | TGTGCCACCAGCAGAACCCCCACAGCGACCCAAGAAGCTTTCTTT | . | TRBJ1-1 | TRBV15 | .
CASREQGSYGYTF | TGTGCCAGCAGGGAACAGGGGAGCTATGGCTACACCTTC | . | TRBJ1-2 | TRBV5-6 | TRBD1
CASSLWGDRGSYEQYF | TGTGCCAGCAGCTTGTGGGGGGACAGGGGCTCCTACGAGCAGTACTTC | once | TRBJ2-7 | TRBV5-5 | TRBD1
CASIQDRAHLANYGYTF | TGTGCCAGCATCCAGGACAGGGCACACTTAGCTAACTATGGCTACACCTTC | once | TRBJ1-2 | TRBV7-9 | TRBD1
CASSQILAGGLVSSYNEQFF | TGTGCCAGCTCACAAATTCTAGCGGGAGGCCTCGTCAGCTCCTACAATGAGCAGTTCTTC | . | TRBJ2-1 | TRBV18 | TRBD2
CASSSSSEGNIQYF | TGTGCCAGCAGCTCTTCTAGCGAGGGAAACATTCAGTACTTC | . | TRBJ2-4 | TRBV5-6 | .
CASTQGGGATNEQFF | TGTGCCAGCACCCAAGGGGGCGGGGCTACCAATGAGCAGTTCTTC | . | TRBJ2-1 | TRBV6-5 | .
CASSLAAVGTDTQYF | TGTGCCAGCAGCTTAGCGGCGGTAGGCACAGATACGCAGTATTTT | . | TRBJ2-3 | TRBV7-6 | .
CASSEGPAVPYEQYF | TGTGCCAGCAGCGAAGGGCCAGCGGTACCTTACGAGCAGTACTTC | . | TRBJ2-7 | TRBV7-3 | .
CASSVQDRAIYEQYF | TGTGCCAGCAGCGTACAGGACAGGGCCATCTACGAGCAGTACTTC | . | TRBJ2-7 | TRBV9 | TRBD1
CASSGEGAGTYNEQFF | TGTGCCAGCAGTGGCGAGGGGGCAGGGACCTACAATGAGCAGTTCTTC | . | TRBJ2-1 | TRBV2 | TRBD1
CASSPFLGSEQYF | TGTGCCAGCAGCCCGTTTCTAGGGTCCGAGCAGTACTTC | . | TRBJ2-7 | TRBV11-2 | .
CASSLTSGSYTGELFF | TGTGCCAGCAGCTTGACTAGCGGGAGTTACACCGGGGAGCTGTTTTTT | . | TRBJ2-2 | TRBV13 | TRBD2
CASSTNEQFF | TGTGCCAGCAGCACGAATGAGCAGTTCTTC | . | TRBJ2-1 | TRBV7-9 | .
CASSFQYTGELFF | TGTGCCAGCAGTTTTCAATACACCGGGGAGCTGTTTTTT | . | TRBJ2-2 | TRBV27 | .
CSASRQGEQYF | TGCAGTGCTAGTAGGCAGGGCGAGCAGTACTTC | . | TRBJ2-7 | TRBV20-1 | .